Presented here are 2 T cell receptor beta chains from one specimen sequenced in a study of Graves' ophthalmopathy and Graves' hyperthyroidism. RNA transcripts yielded amplified TCR beta CDR3 regions. HTBI-primed first-round RT-PCR preceded second-round multiplex PCR. MiXCR, applied by TCRdb to the multiplex PCR reads, yields one record per CDR3 protein. Of roughly 400,000 distinct CDR3 sequences in the sample, 15% to 20% were seen once. What was sequenced was peripheral blood. These receptors were collected from a woman aged 18-29 years with Graves' ophthalmopathy.

At least ten counts were recorded for this clonotype. The V gene is TRBV11-2, the J gene TRBJ1-2; the match to TRBD1 covers 8 bases. With 5 bases clipped from V and 2 bases from J, the junction kept 10 bases outside the gene matches. CDR3 length equals 16 residues. Germline lookup yields CDR1 SGHAT and CDR2 FQNNGV. In DNA, the CDR3 is TGTGCCAGCAGCCCCCAATGGACAGGGAGGAACTATGGCTACACCTTC. Translation: CASSPQWTGRNYGYTF.

This clonotype was found many times. This chain joins TRBV27 and TRBJ2-4; tentatively, D is TRBD1 (6 bases). V was trimmed by 0 bases and J by 9 bases, leaving 9 bases between them. Germline lookup yields CDR1 MNHEY and CDR2 SMNVEV (reference sequence). The CDR3 runs to 13 residues. Here the CDR3 DNA reads TGTGCCAGCAGTTTATCGGGGACACCCATTCAGTACTTC. It translates to CASSLSGTPIQYF.